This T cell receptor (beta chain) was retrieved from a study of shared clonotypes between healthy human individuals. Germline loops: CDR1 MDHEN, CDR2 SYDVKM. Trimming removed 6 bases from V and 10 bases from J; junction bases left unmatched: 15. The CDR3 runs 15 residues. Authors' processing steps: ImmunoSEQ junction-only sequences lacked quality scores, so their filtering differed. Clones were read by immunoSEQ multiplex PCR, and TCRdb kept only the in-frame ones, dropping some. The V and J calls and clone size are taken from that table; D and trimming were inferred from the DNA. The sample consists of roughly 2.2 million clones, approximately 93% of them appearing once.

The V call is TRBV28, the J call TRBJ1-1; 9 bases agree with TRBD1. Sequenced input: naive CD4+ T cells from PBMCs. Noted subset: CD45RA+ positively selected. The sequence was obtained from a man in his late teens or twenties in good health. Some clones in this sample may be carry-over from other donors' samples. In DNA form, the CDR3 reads TGTGCCAGCAGAAAACAGGGGGCGCGGGTTGTGGGAGCTTTCTTT. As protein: CASRKQGARVVGAFF.